This T cell receptor beta chain was retrieved from a study of CD8+CD57+ T cells in acquired aplastic anemia. The wider study: Isolated CD4+ and CD8+ cells, once sorted, yielded DNA averaging roughly 3 ug.

A remark on this clonotype: Its matching antigen is unknown.

Trimming removed 1 base from V and 8 bases from J, with 12 bases in between. This CDR3 is built from 15 residues. CDR1 is MNHNS, CDR2 SASEGT, per germline. For CDR3 and TCR beta VDJ profiling, genomic DNA was the template used. TCRdb itself ran the reads through MiXCR, one entry per CDR3 protein. The repertoire holds 200,000 or so distinct CDR3 sequences, over 60% seen once, with just over 45% in the top ten. Points from the study as a whole: Between the patient and control groups, CD8+ Simpson's diversity did not differ significantly. Found in both controls and patients were fewer than 35 CD8+ CDR3 sequences.

This TCR came from a human donor with severe aplastic anemia or a healthy control (not recorded which). Sequenced: sorted CD4+, CD8+, or CD8+CD57+ T cells (not recorded which) from PBMCs. The chain joins TRBV6-1 to TRBJ1-6, with D possibly TRBD1 on 5 matching bases. The chain's CDR3 is CASSEDGGRDSPLHF. DNA for the CDR3: TGTGCCAGCAGTGAAGACGGGGGGAGGGATTCACCCCTCCACTTT.